This TCR beta chain was found in a study of T-cell reconstitution after alpha-beta-depleted transplantation in children. The TCRbeta library incorporated unique molecular identifiers. From the PCR reads, TCRdb called clonotypes with MiXCR, one entry per CDR3 protein. The sample carries 700,000 or so distinct CDR3 sequences, around 12% recorded once. Note on this clonotype: A clone one base away is much larger, so this may be a read error.

The sample in question was PBMCs, obtained before TCRalphabeta/CD19-depleted stem cell transplant. This sequence originates from a girl aged 2-15 years with congenital amegakaryocytic thrombocytopenia, due to receive a stem cell transplant.

The CDR3 DNA reads as TGCAGTGCTACCACCCAGGAGGCGTTTGCCGAGGAGCTGTTTTTT. This encodes CSATTQEAFAEELFF. V usage is TRBV20-1 and J usage is TRBJ2-2; maybe TRBD2 (5 bases). From germline, CDR1 is DFQATT and CDR2 SNEGSKA (reference sequence). Trimming took off 4 bases at V and 10 bases at J, with 22 bases between the two ends. The CDR3 has 15 residues.